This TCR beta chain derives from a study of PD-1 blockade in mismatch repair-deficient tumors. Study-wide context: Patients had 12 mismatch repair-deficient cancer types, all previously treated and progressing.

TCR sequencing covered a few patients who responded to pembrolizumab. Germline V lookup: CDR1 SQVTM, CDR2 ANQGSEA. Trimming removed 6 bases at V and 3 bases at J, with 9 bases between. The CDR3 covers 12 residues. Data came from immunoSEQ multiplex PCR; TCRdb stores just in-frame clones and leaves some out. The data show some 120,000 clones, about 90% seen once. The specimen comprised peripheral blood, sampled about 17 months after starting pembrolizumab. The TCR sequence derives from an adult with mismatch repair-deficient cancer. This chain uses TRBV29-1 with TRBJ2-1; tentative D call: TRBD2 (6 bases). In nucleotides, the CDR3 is TGCAGCGTGAAGGGACTCTACAATGAGCAGTTCTTC. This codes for CSVKGLYNEQFF.